Following are 27 T cell receptor beta chains from one sample sequenced in a study of T cell changes during pregnancy in multiple sclerosis (dated by TCRdb to the late 2010s). Libraries were constructed by the immunoSEQ multiplex PCR assay. TCRdb took this table from immuneACCESS and kept in-frame rearrangements with V and J called. Such tables lack part of the clones; where checked against another copy, unresolved V genes explain under half of the gap, and the rest is unexplained. This sample lists approximately 35,000 clones; 92% were detected once. The top ten clones comprise 1.2% of the sample. The source material was PBMCs (not recorded whether the cells were cultured). These receptors all come from a female donor with multiple sclerosis, enrolled in a pregnancy study.

V is TRBV27 and J is TRBJ2-4; no clear D. Germline lookup yields CDR1 MNHEY and CDR2 SMNVEV (reference sequence). This CDR3 spans 13 amino acids. V was trimmed by 2 bases and J by 9 bases, leaving 11 bases between them. The chain's CDR3 is CASSLQWAGIQYF. DNA for the CDR3: TGTGCCAGCAGTTTACAATGGGCAGGCATTCAGTACTTC.

The chain carries TRBV10-1 and TRBJ2-5; D possibly corresponds to TRBD2 (6 bases). V was shortened by 5 bases and J by 5 bases, with 18 bases between the two germline ends. In germline, CDR1 is WNHNN, CDR2 SYGVQD (reference sequence). CDR3 size: 15 residues. The CDR3 is CASSRDSGGLETQYF. For the CDR3, the DNA is TGCGCCAGCAGTCGGGACTCCGGCGGTTTGGAGACCCAGTACTTC.

The chain has TRBV12-5 and TRBJ2-1; D remains ambiguous. There are 16 residues in the CDR3. The V end was cut by 0 bases, the J end by 3 bases, with 12 bases between. Germline V lookup: CDR1 LGHNT, CDR2 FRNRAP. CDR3 coding DNA: TGTGCTAGTGGTTTGGTACTACACTTTGGCTACAATGAGCAGTTCTTC. Translation: CASGLVLHFGYNEQFF.

The chain employs TRBV10-2 and TRBJ2-5, with unresolved D. Germline V gene data show CDR1 as WSHSY and CDR2 as SAAADI. CDR3 length equals 12 residues. Trimming removed 4 bases from V and 2 bases from J, with 5 bases in between. This CDR3 is CASSVQQETQYF. In DNA form, the CDR3 reads TGCGCCAGCAGTGTCCAGCAAGAGACCCAGTACTTC.

The chain links TRBV5-4 to TRBJ2-7; D might be TRBD1 (6 bases). The CDR3 totals 15 residues. Trimming cost V 1 base and J 2 bases, with 13 bases left between them. Looked up from germline, CDR1 is SGHNT and CDR2 is YYREEE (reference sequence). DNA for the CDR3: TGTGCCAGCAGCTTGTTCGAGGACAGCACCTACGAGCAGTACTTC. This encodes CASSLFEDSTYEQYF.

This clone was observed a single time. This chain links TRBV11-2 with TRBJ2-2; D is undetermined. V lost 5 bases to trimming and J lost 9 bases, with 7 bases between them. Germline loops: CDR1 SGHAT, CDR2 FQNNGV. The CDR3 extends over 11 amino acids. CDR3 nucleotide sequence: TGTGCCAGCAGCGTCTCCCGGGAGCTGTTTTTT. Amino acid sequence: CASSVSRELFF.

The V and J genes are TRBV27 and TRBJ2-1, with 8 bases fitting TRBD2. Unmatched junction bases numbered 10, after V lost 5 bases and J lost 4 bases. Germline assignment: CDR1 MNHEY and CDR2 SMNVEV (reference sequence). This CDR3 is 16 amino acids long. The CDR3 spells CASSISSGEPYNEQFF. CDR3 nucleotide sequence: TGTGCCAGCAGTATTAGTAGCGGGGAACCTTACAATGAGCAGTTCTTC.

The CDR3: CASSQDPGLVYGYTF. CDR3 nucleotide sequence: TGCGCCAGCAGCCAAGACCCGGGGCTGGTCTATGGCTACACCTTC. The chain links TRBV4-1 to TRBJ1-2; D might be TRBD1 (5 bases). V lost 0 bases and J 4 bases, leaving 12 bases between the germline ends. The CDR3 is 15 amino acids. Germline V CDR1 and CDR2: MGHRA, YSYEKL.

This chain connects TRBV19 to TRBJ1-4; D is ambiguous. V lost 1 base and J lost 5, with 8 bases in between. This CDR3 has 14 residues. Germline V gives CDR1 LNHDA, CDR2 SQIVND (reference sequence). The CDR3 reads CASSIGDGNEKLFF. The CDR3 nucleotides read TGTGCCAGTAGTATAGGGGATGGCAATGAAAAACTGTTTTTT.

J is TRBJ2-1 and V is TRBV7-9, with a possible D match to TRBD2 (6 bases). V dropped 1 base and J dropped 7 bases, with 20 bases sitting between them. From germline, CDR1 is SEHNR and CDR2 FQNEAQ (reference sequence). CDR3 length: 17 amino acids. The CDR3 loop is CASSLDIRTTHKNEQFF. The CDR3 DNA reads TGTGCCAGCAGCTTAGACATCCGGACTACCCATAAAAATGAGCAGTTCTTC.

V and J are TRBV29-1 and TRBJ2-7, with 8 bases that match TRBD2. V lost 6 bases, J lost 7 bases, and 11 bases stayed unmatched. The CDR3 has 13 residues. Germline V gives CDR1 SQVTM, CDR2 ANQGSEA. CDR3 bases: TGCAGCGTGAGGAGCGGGAGTAATGGGGAGCAGTACTTC. Its translation: CSVRSGSNGEQYF.

This clone was observed once. V is TRBV13 and J is TRBJ2-7; 11 bases map to TRBD1. The CDR3 runs to 16 residues. The trim removed 4 bases at V and 0 bases at J, leaving 5 bases unmatched. CDR1 and CDR2 from the germline V gene are PRHDT and FYEKMQ (reference sequence). The CDR3 DNA sequence: TGTGCCAGCAGCTATACTGGGACAGGGGGCTCCTACGAGCAGTACTTC. The encoded protein is CASSYTGTGGSYEQYF.

The V call is TRBV5-4, the J call TRBJ1-2; D is perhaps TRBD1 (5 bases). V dropped 2 bases and J dropped 0 bases, with 11 bases sitting between them. Germline V CDR1 and CDR2: SGHNT, YYREEE (reference sequence). This CDR3 comprises 15 residues. CDR3: CASSFRVGANYGYTF. The CDR3 nucleotides are TGTGCCAGCAGCTTCAGGGTAGGGGCTAACTATGGCTACACCTTC.

CDR3 sequence (DNA): TGTGCCAGCAGCTTCGGGGGAGAAGAGACCCAGTACTTC. It yields the protein CASSFGGEETQYF. The chain has TRBV5-6 and TRBJ2-5, with D tentatively TRBD2 (6 bases). Germline lookup yields CDR1 SGHDT and CDR2 YYEEEE. The germline V and J ends were trimmed by 2 bases and 3 bases, with 8 bases remaining between them. The CDR3 consists of 13 residues. Variable domain in full (rest from reference TRBV5-6 and TRBJ2-5): DAGVTQSPTHLIKTRGQQVTLRCSPKSGHDTVSWYQQALGQGPQFIFQYYEEEERQRGNFPDRFSGHQFPNYSSELNVNALLLGDSALYLCASSFGGEETQYFGPGTRLLVL.

V gene TRBV29-1 combines with J gene TRBJ1-1, with D possibly being TRBD1 (6 bases). Germline V lookup: CDR1 SQVTM, CDR2 ANQGSEA. This CDR3 spans 13 amino acids. Trimming removed 4 bases from V and 4 bases from J, with 13 bases in between. CDR3: CSVVGRGGTEAFF. The CDR3 DNA follows: TGCAGCGTTGTTGGGAGGGGGGGCACTGAAGCTTTCTTT.

V is TRBV9 and J is TRBJ1-1, with 7 bases identical to TRBD1. The CDR3 loop spans 13 amino acids. Germline CDR1 reads SGDLS; CDR2 reads YYNGEE. V lost 1 base and J lost 7; bases outside the gene matches: 4. CDR3 region: CASSVLRDSEAFF. CDR3 bases: TGTGCCAGCAGCGTATTAAGGGACAGTGAAGCTTTCTTT.

The V call is TRBV20-1, the J call TRBJ2-7; D possibly corresponds to TRBD2 (5 bases). CDR3 length: 11 amino acids. Germline V gene lookup returns CDR1 DFQATT and CDR2 SNEGSKA (reference sequence). Trimming took off 4 bases at V and 3 bases at J, with 7 bases between the two ends. The CDR3 DNA is TGCAGTGCTAACCGGGGCTACGAGCAGTACTTC. Translating gives CSANRGYEQYF.

This clone turned up a few times. The V and J genes are TRBV27 and TRBJ1-1; D is unresolved. The CDR3 sequence is 13 residues long. The germline V and J ends were trimmed by 6 bases and 3 bases, with 11 bases remaining between them. The V gene's germline CDR1 is MNHEY and CDR2 SMNVEV (reference sequence). The DNA of the CDR3 is TGTGCCAGCAGCACCCATGGAGACACTGAAGCTTTCTTT. Translation gives CASSTHGDTEAFF.

The chain joins TRBV2 to TRBJ2-5, with 7 bases identical to TRBD2. The J segment lost 4 bases and the V segment lost 5 bases, leaving 7 bases of the junction unmatched. Germline loops: CDR1 SNHLY, CDR2 FYNNEI. The CDR3 length is 14 residues. CDR3 nucleotide sequence: TGTGCCAGCAGTCCCTCAGGGAGGGGAGAGACCCAGTACTTC. Translated, it gives CASSPSGRGETQYF.

The table lists this clone with a count of one. The chain has TRBV5-4 and TRBJ2-1; 8 bases are a match to TRBD2. Trimming removed 3 bases from V and 4 bases from J; junction bases left unmatched: 6. The CDR3 is 15 amino acids. Germline values: CDR1 SGHNT, CDR2 YYREEE (reference sequence). The CDR3 sequence: CASSSLLAEYNEQFF. The CDR3, as DNA: TGTGCCAGCAGCTCTCTACTAGCGGAATACAATGAGCAGTTCTTC.

The chain links TRBV19 to TRBJ2-3; D is uncertain. CDR1 and CDR2 from the germline V gene are LNHDA and SQIVND (reference sequence). The CDR3 has 14 residues. The germline V and J ends were trimmed by 2 bases and 0 bases, with 6 bases remaining between them. CDR3 nucleotides: TGTGCCAGTAGTATACAGCGCAGCACAGATACGCAGTATTTT. It is translated as CASSIQRSTDTQYF.

V gene TRBV5-1 combines with J gene TRBJ1-4, with 7 positions matching TRBD1. CDR3 length equals 14 residues. In germline, CDR1 is SGHRS, CDR2 YFSETQ. V gave up 2 bases and J gave up 4 bases; unmatched junction bases: 2. The CDR3 spells CASSFRDSNEKLFF. CDR3 DNA sequence: TGCGCCAGCAGCTTCCGGGACAGTAATGAAAAACTGTTTTTT.

The V and J genes are TRBV29-1 and TRBJ2-7; a possible D gene is TRBD1 (5 bases). The V end lost 4 bases, the J end lost 4 bases, and 11 bases lay between the germline ends. Germline loops: CDR1 SQVTM, CDR2 ANQGSEA. CDR3 size: 12 residues. The CDR3 region is CSVAQGRYEQYF. The CDR3 DNA reads TGCAGCGTTGCTCAGGGAAGGTACGAGCAGTACTTC.

This sequence joins TRBV30 and TRBJ1-2; D remains unclear. The CDR3 runs 13 residues. V lost 3 bases to trimming and J lost 4 bases, with 12 bases between them. From germline, CDR1 is GTSNPN and CDR2 SVGIG (reference sequence). The CDR3 loop is CAWSIGAGYGYTF. DNA of the CDR3: TGTGCCTGGAGCATAGGAGCGGGCTATGGCTACACCTTC.

The chain links TRBV28 to TRBJ1-1, with a possible D match to TRBD1 (5 bases). The CDR3 is 14 amino acids. Germline CDR1 MDHEN, CDR2 SYDVKM. V lost 3 bases and J lost 5, with 13 bases in between. The CDR3 region is CASSLSAGVTEAFF. CDR3 coding DNA: TGTGCCAGCAGTTTGAGTGCGGGGGTTACTGAAGCTTTCTTT.

The rearrangement joins TRBV29-1 to TRBJ1-1; D possibly corresponds to TRBD1 (6 bases). CDR1 and CDR2 from the germline V gene are SQVTM and ANQGSEA. Trimming cost V 3 bases and J 3 bases, with 11 bases left between them. CDR3 length: 13 amino acids. CDR3 loop: CSVEEGGDTEAFF. The CDR3 bases are TGCAGCGTTGAGGAGGGGGGGGACACTGAAGCTTTCTTT.

This clone is medium-sized (0.01 to 0.1%). The chain uses TRBV28 and TRBJ2-7; D unclear. This CDR3 spans 16 amino acids. The V gene's germline CDR1 is MDHEN and CDR2 SYDVKM. Trimming removed 4 bases at V and 2 bases at J, with 18 bases between. This CDR3 is CASSSLPLTGAYEQYF. CDR3 coding DNA: TGTGCCAGCAGTTCGCTACCCCTTACGGGCGCCTACGAGCAGTACTTC. The variable domain in full, completed from reference TRBV28 and TRBJ2-7, reads DVKVTQSSRYLVKRTGEKVFLECVQDMDHENMFWYRQDPGLGLRLIYFSYDVKMKEKGDIPEGYSVSREKKERFSLILESASTNQTSMYLCASSSLPLTGAYEQYFGPGTRLTVT.